This T cell receptor (beta chain) was identified during a study of early T cells in non-severe SARS-CoV-2 infection. The wider study: Alpha and beta chains were unpaired, from unsorted whole-blood bulk RNA.

Researchers tagged individual cDNA molecules with unique molecular identifiers. Each CDR3 protein gets one entry after TCRdb re-called the 5' RACE reads with MiXCR. This sample has 75,000 to 100,000 distinct CDR3 sequences, with around a sixth found just once. J lost 2 bases, V lost 5 bases, and 7 bases had no gene match. The CDR3 spans 15 residues. CDR1 and CDR2 (germline): SGHVS, FNYEAQ. The sequencing sample was made of whole blood. The clonotype was recovered from an adult who was a healthcare worker with PCR-confirmed SARS-CoV-2 infection or an uninfected control (not recorded which). V gene TRBV7-6 combines with J gene TRBJ2-7, with 9 bases matching TRBD1. CDR3 DNA: TGTGCCAGCAGCGGGGGACAGGGCCAAACCTACGAGCAGTACTTC. Amino acid sequence: CASSGGQGQTYEQYF.